Listed here are 25 T cell receptor beta chains from one sample, sequenced in a study of blood T cell repertoires in COVID-19. The protocol was immunoSEQ multiplex PCR, while the TCRdb copy is restricted to in-frame clones and leaves out a portion. This table holds 400,000 or so clones, around nine tenths found once. Material: peripheral blood. These receptors originate from a woman aged 40-49 years with COVID-19, enrolled during active disease.

The CDR3 is CASSWTQNTEAFF. The CDR3 DNA is TGTGCCAGCAGCTGGACACAGAACACTGAAGCTTTCTTT. The chain combines TRBV5-4 with TRBJ1-1, with D maybe TRBD1 (5 bases). Germline CDR1 and CDR2: SGHNT and YYREEE (reference sequence). The V gene lost 3 bases and the J gene lost 1 base, with 7 bases spanning the gap. There are 13 residues in the CDR3.

The chain links TRBV2 to TRBJ1-2; 7 bases align to TRBD1. J lost 2 bases, V lost 1 base, and 4 bases had no gene match. The CDR3 totals 15 residues. Germline lookup yields CDR1 SNHLY and CDR2 FYNNEI. The CDR3 reads CASSEGLRGNYGYTF. The CDR3 DNA follows: TGTGCCAGCAGTGAAGGGCTCAGGGGGAACTATGGCTACACCTTC. The full variable domain, completed using reference TRBV2 and TRBJ1-2, is EPEVTQTPSHQVTQMGQEVILRCVPISNHLYFYWYRQILGQKVEFLVSFYNNEISEKSEIFDDQFSVERPDGSNFTLKIRSTKLEDSAMYFCASSEGLRGNYGYTFGSGTRLTVV.

The chain employs TRBV15 and TRBJ1-4; D might be TRBD1 (5 bases). Germline CDR1 is LNHNV and CDR2 is YYDKDF (reference sequence). The CDR3 contains 15 residues. Trimming left V 6 bases short and J 8 bases short, with 19 bases between. The CDR3 sequence is CATRGIGGRKEKLFF. The CDR3 nucleotides read TGTGCCACCAGGGGTATCGGGGGAAGGAAAGAAAAACTGTTTTTT.

The chain carries TRBV5-4 and TRBJ2-3, with 7 bases identical to TRBD1. Trimming cost V 3 bases and J 5 bases; bases outside gene matches: 9. The CDR3 sequence is 15 residues long. Germline V gene lookup returns CDR1 SGHNT and CDR2 YYREEE (reference sequence). CDR3 sequence (DNA): TGTGCCAGCAGCTACCAACAGGGGCTCGGAGATACGCAGTATTTT. Residues: CASSYQQGLGDTQYF.

This chain links TRBV15 with TRBJ1-4; 9 nucleotides line up with TRBD1. With 3 bases clipped from V and 8 bases from J, the junction kept 10 bases outside the gene matches. The CDR3 runs to 16 residues. The germline CDR1 and CDR2 sequences are LNHNV and YYDKDF (reference sequence). This chain's CDR3 is CATSRGSGTGTEKLFF. The CDR3, as DNA: TGTGCCACCAGCAGGGGTTCCGGGACAGGGACCGAAAAACTGTTTTTT.

As for this clone: At the DNA level, this CDR3 is encoded by other sequences in the same sample as well. V usage is TRBV9 and J usage is TRBJ1-2; D may be TRBD1 (6 bases). This CDR3 is 13 amino acids long. Looked up from germline, CDR1 is SGDLS and CDR2 is YYNGEE. Trimming cost V 1 base and J 2 bases, with 6 bases left between them. CDR3 in DNA: TGTGCCAGCAGCGTACAGGGGAACTATGGCTACACCTTC. Protein: CASSVQGNYGYTF. The full variable domain, completed using reference TRBV9 and TRBJ1-2, is DSGVTQTPKHLITATGQRVTLRCSPRSGDLSVYWYQQSLDQGLQFLIQYYNGEERAKGNILERFSAQQFPDLHSELNLSSLELGDSALYFCASSVQGNYGYTFGSGTRLTVV.

This rearrangement joins TRBV7-2 to TRBJ2-2; 7 bases are a match to TRBD1. CDR1 is SGHTA, CDR2 FQGNSA, per germline. The CDR3 length is 13 residues. V gave up 5 bases and J gave up 6 bases; unmatched junction bases: 3. The CDR3 bases are TGTGCCAGCAGCAGACAGGGTTCCGGGGAGCTGTTTTTT. Translated, it gives CASSRQGSGELFF.

V gene TRBV6-2 or TRBV6-3 combines with J gene TRBJ1-2, with a possible D match to TRBD1 (5 bases). Germline assignment: CDR1 MNHEY and CDR2 SVGEGT. V was clipped by 4 bases and J by 3 bases, with 24 bases between them. The CDR3 is 18 amino acids. CDR3 DNA sequence: TGTGCCAGCAGTTTTCCCAGGGAGGGATATAGTTTCGACTATGGCTACACCTTC. It yields the protein CASSFPREGYSFDYGYTF.

This sequence joins TRBV30 and TRBJ1-2; D is uncertain. Germline lookup yields CDR1 GTSNPN and CDR2 SVGIG (reference sequence). This CDR3 is built from 14 residues. V lost 1 base, J lost 0 bases, and 9 bases lay in between. The CDR3 loop reads CAWSGPETNYGYTF. The DNA for the CDR3 is TGTGCCTGGAGTGGTCCAGAAACTAACTATGGCTACACCTTC. The complete variable domain, with remaining parts taken from reference TRBV30 and TRBJ1-2, reads SQTIHQWPATLVQPVGSPLSLECTVEGTSNPNLYWYRQAAGRGLQLLFYSVGIGQISSEVPQNLSASRPQDRQFILSSKKLLLSDSGFYLCAWSGPETNYGYTFGSGTRLTVV.

The V call is TRBV18, the J call TRBJ1-5, with D unclear. The CDR3 is made up of 13 amino acids. The V gene lost 0 bases and the J gene lost 7 bases, with 7 bases spanning the gap. CDR1 and CDR2 (germline): KGHSH, LQKENI. DNA of the CDR3: TGTGCCAGCTCACCACCGCCGGGACAGCCCCAGCATTTT. Protein sequence: CASSPPPGQPQHF.

CDR3 amino acids: CAAKSGDHEQYF. For the CDR3, the DNA is TGTGCCGCAAAATCGGGGGACCACGAGCAGTACTTC. The chain is built from TRBV28 and TRBJ2-7, with a possible D match to TRBD2 (6 bases). CDR1 is MDHEN, CDR2 SYDVKM, per germline. V lost 11 bases, J lost 5 bases, and 16 bases lay in between. The CDR3 is 12 residues long.

This chain uses TRBV25-1 with TRBJ1-3; D remains unclear. V shed 1 base and J shed 4 bases, with 8 bases lying between them. Looked up from germline, CDR1 is MGHDK and CDR2 is SYGVNS. The CDR3 is 14 amino acids. Here the CDR3 DNA reads TGTGCCAGCAGTGAATCTATTACCGGAAACACCATATATTTT. Protein sequence: CASSESITGNTIYF.

Remarks on this clone: The same CDR3 also results from other DNA sequences found in this sample. This chain connects TRBV7-8 to TRBJ2-5, with D maybe TRBD2 (5 bases). The CDR3 covers 14 residues. Trimming shortened V by 5 bases and J by 0 bases, and 10 bases separated the two germline ends. Germline V gene data show CDR1 as SGHVS and CDR2 as FQNEAQ. The CDR3 DNA sequence: TGTGCCAGCAGCCCTAGCCCGTACCAAGAGACCCAGTACTTC. Its translation: CASSPSPYQETQYF.

This chain joins TRBV30 and TRBJ1-3; TRBD1 might be the D (5 bases). Germline V gives CDR1 GTSNPN, CDR2 SVGIG (reference sequence). The CDR3 contains 14 residues. Deletions cut 2 bases from V and 0 bases from J, with 8 bases between. The CDR3 here is CAWSSQGSGNTIYF. CDR3 DNA: TGTGCCTGGAGTAGCCAGGGCTCTGGAAACACCATATATTTT.

This chain links TRBV2 with TRBJ1-2; weak D call: TRBD1 (5 bases). V was shortened by 3 bases and J by 4 bases, with 18 bases between the two germline ends. This CDR3 has 16 residues. Per germline, CDR1 SNHLY and CDR2 FYNNEI. CDR3 coding DNA: TGTGCCAGCAGTGATTCACTGGGGGGTTCGAGCTATGGCTACACCTTC. This translates into CASSDSLGGSSYGYTF.

This sequence joins TRBV6-5 and TRBJ1-1; D is perhaps TRBD1 (5 bases). V was clipped by 5 bases and J by 6 bases, with 10 bases between them. Germline V CDR1 and CDR2: MNHEY, SVGAGI. The CDR3 is 12 residues long. Here the CDR3 DNA reads TGTGCCAGCAGTAGGGGTGGACCTGAAGCTTTCTTT. Translated: CASSRGGPEAFF.

The chain joins TRBV27 to TRBJ1-2; TRBD1 might be the D (6 bases). Trimming removed 10 bases from V and 0 bases from J, with 15 bases in between. The CDR3 has 14 residues. Germline V gives CDR1 MNHEY, CDR2 SMNVEV (reference sequence). CDR3 loop: CATSPQGSNYGYTF. The CDR3, as DNA: TGTGCCACCTCTCCACAGGGCTCTAACTATGGCTACACCTTC.

The chain has TRBV7-3 and TRBJ2-5, with 8 bases that match TRBD2. The CDR3 has 15 residues. The germline V gene has CDR1 SGHTA and CDR2 FQGTGA. The ends lost 3 bases at V and 2 bases at J; junction bases unmatched: 5. The chain's CDR3 is CASSFIAGPQETQYF. CDR3 coding DNA: TGTGCCAGCAGCTTTATAGCGGGACCACAAGAGACCCAGTACTTC.

The chain recombines TRBV5-6 with TRBJ1-4, with D unresolved. With 2 bases removed from V and 8 bases from J, the gap between germline ends came to 13 bases. Germline assignment: CDR1 SGHDT and CDR2 YYEEEE. This CDR3 is 14 amino acids long. The CDR3 region has the DNA TGTGCCAGCAGCTTTATGTCAGGAGGAGAAAAACTGTTTTTT. This encodes CASSFMSGGEKLFF.

The V and J genes are TRBV9 and TRBJ2-1; 10 nucleotides match TRBD2. There are 16 residues in the CDR3. Trimming cost V 3 bases and J 2 bases; bases outside gene matches: 5. Germline CDR1 is SGDLS and CDR2 is YYNGEE. CDR3 nucleotide sequence: TGTGCCAGCAGCGCGCGGACTAGCGGAACCTACAATGAGCAGTTCTTC. This translates into CASSARTSGTYNEQFF.

The V and J genes are TRBV4-3 and TRBJ1-3; D remains unclear. This CDR3 has 18 amino acids. Trimming removed 1 base at V and 1 base at J, with 17 bases between. Germline assignment: CDR1 LGHNA and CDR2 YSLEER. DNA for the CDR3: TGCGCCAGCAGCCAAGTTGTAGCCATTCGGGGATCTGGAAACACCATATATTTT. Its translation is CASSQVVAIRGSGNTIYF.

The chain combines TRBV11-3 with TRBJ2-1, with TRBD2 matching 8 bases. Germline CDR1 SGHNT, CDR2 YENEEA. J gave up 8 bases and V 1 base, and 7 bases lay outside the gene matches. This CDR3 has 15 residues. The CDR3: CASSLVRGGFHEQFF. The CDR3 DNA is TGTGCCAGCAGCTTAGTACGGGGGGGATTCCATGAGCAGTTCTTC.

This chain connects TRBV7-9 to TRBJ1-2, with 8 bases matching TRBD1. V dropped 6 bases and J dropped 8; count of bases not matched to a gene: 8. CDR1 and CDR2 (germline): SEHNR, FQNEAQ (reference sequence). This CDR3 is built from 13 residues. The CDR3 DNA reads TGTGCCAGCAGTCGGACAGGGCCTCAGGGCTACACCTTC. Protein: CASSRTGPQGYTF.

The J gene is TRBJ1-1, the V gene TRBV5-1, with D perhaps matching TRBD1 (5 bases). V was trimmed by 4 bases and J by 0 bases, leaving 10 bases between them. CDR1 and CDR2 (germline): SGHRS, YFSETQ. The CDR3 contains 14 residues. The CDR3 here is CASSAGPLNTEAFF. Written as DNA, the CDR3 is TGCGCCAGCAGCGCGGGACCCCTGAACACTGAAGCTTTCTTT.

The table lists this clone with a count of one. The chain carries TRBV5-4 and TRBJ2-2; 10 positions match TRBD1. V lost 0 bases to trimming and J lost 4 bases; unmatched junction nucleotides: 3. The germline V gene has CDR1 SGHNT and CDR2 YYREEE (reference sequence). This CDR3 region has 16 residues. Here the CDR3 reads CASSLDRTGGTGELFF. CDR3 bases: TGTGCCAGCAGCTTGGATAGGACAGGGGGCACCGGGGAGCTGTTTTTT.